A single sample gave rise to the 20 T cell receptor beta chains below, sequenced in a study of T cells expressing NK-cell markers (dated by TCRdb to 2020 to 2021). Libraries were made using 5' RACE. TCRdb shows the sequencer as Illumina HiSeq 2000. Through TCRdb reprocessing, the reads give one entry per CDR3 protein sequence; DNA is omitted. The sample's records list under 500,000 distinct CDR3 sequences. The leading ten clones occupy about 7.3% of the sample. Sequences were obtained from blood T cells: a sorted CD56 or NKG2C T cell subset, CD4+ or CD8+ T cells, or bulk PBMC T cells (not recorded which). The receptors were gathered from a woman aged 18 to 75 in good health.

The chain uses TRBV6-2 or TRBV6-3 and TRBJ1-1; TCRdb selects TRBD1, and the lack of DNA leaves this call unchecked. CDR1 is MNHEY and CDR2 is SVGEGT in the germline V gene. The CDR3 runs to 14 residues. The CDR3 here is CASSVWDSEHEASF.

V usage is TRBV4-2 and J usage is TRBJ2-5; the TCRdb D gene call, TRBD1, has no DNA to confirm it. The germline CDR1 and CDR2 sequences are LGHNA and YNFKEQ. The CDR3 is made up of 16 amino acids. The CDR3 sequence: CASSQAVQGQQETQYF.

This chain joins TRBV3-1 and TRBJ1-2. This CDR3 has 13 amino acids. Germline V lookup: CDR1 LGHDT, CDR2 YNNKEL (reference sequence). CDR3 protein: CASSQGRTDGYTF.

The chain carries TRBV6-1 and TRBJ2-3; TCRdb's D call, TRBD2, is unchecked because there is no DNA. This CDR3 region has 16 residues. Germline assignment: CDR1 MNHNS and CDR2 SASEGT. CDR3 sequence: CASSGTSGTSTDTQYF.

This sequence joins TRBV5-6 and TRBJ2-5. This CDR3 spans 16 amino acids. Germline V gene sequence: CDR1 SGHDT, CDR2 YYEEEE. The CDR3 sequence: CASSLDRFYDQETQYF.

The chain employs TRBV6-1 and TRBJ2-2; absent DNA, TCRdb's TRBD2 call cannot be checked. Germline CDR1 is MNHNS and CDR2 is SASEGT. This CDR3 contains 16 residues. This CDR3 is CASRPRGLPNTGELFF.

CDR3 sequence reads: CASSLGAPPSDTQYF. J is TRBJ2-3 and V is TRBV7-2; the D gene TCRdb calls, TRBD2, cannot be checked with no DNA. The CDR3 loop spans 15 amino acids. In germline, CDR1 is SGHTA, CDR2 FQGNSA. Full variable domain (remainder filled in from reference TRBV7-2 and TRBJ2-3): GAGVSQSPSNKVTEKGKDVELRCDPISGHTALYWYRQSLGQGLEFLIYFQGNSAPDKSGLPSDRFSAERTGGSVSTLTIQRTQQEDSAVYLCASSLGAPPSDTQYFGPGTRLTVL.

This sequence joins TRBV20-1 and TRBJ2-3; TCRdb indicates TRBD1, and absent DNA this call remains unverified. The CDR3 consists of 16 residues. Germline-derived CDR1 and CDR2 are DFQATT and SNEGSKA (reference sequence). The CDR3: CSARIETGGQTDTQYF.

The rearrangement joins TRBV11-2 to TRBJ2-2; TCRdb's D gene call, TRBD2, goes unchecked for lack of DNA. The CDR3 spans 17 residues. Germline CDR1 SGHAT, CDR2 FQNNGV. CDR3 in amino acids: CASSPRRGREGTGELFF.

This rearrangement joins TRBV20-1 to TRBJ2-1; TCRdb outputs TRBD1, but without DNA this stays unchecked. The V gene's germline CDR1 is DFQATT and CDR2 SNEGSKA (reference sequence). This CDR3 has 13 residues. The CDR3: CSASYRPGDEQFF.

V gene TRBV7-8 combines with J gene TRBJ2-7; the TRBD1 assignment by TCRdb is unverifiable without DNA. The V gene's germline CDR1 is SGHVS and CDR2 FQNEAQ. The CDR3 extends over 13 amino acids. The CDR3 sequence is CASSHGHTYEQYF. Combining the CDR3 with reference TRBV7-8 and TRBJ2-7 gives the whole variable domain GAGVSQSPRYKVAKRGQDVALRCDPISGHVSLFWYQQALGQGPEFLTYFQNEAQLDKSGLPSDRFFAERPEGSVSTLKIQRTQQEDSAVYLCASSHGHTYEQYFGPGTRLTVT.

This chain's CDR3 is CASSLPGGLGNTEAFF. The genes are TRBV5-4 and TRBJ1-1; TCRdb selects TRBD1, and the lack of DNA leaves this call unchecked. In germline, CDR1 is SGHNT, CDR2 YYREEE (reference sequence). The CDR3 consists of 16 residues.

The V and J genes are TRBV7-2 and TRBJ2-2; TCRdb proposes TRBD2, but this gene call is untestable without DNA. Germline lookup yields CDR1 SGHTA and CDR2 FQGNSA. The CDR3 is 17 amino acids. CDR3 sequence reads: CASSYDRGAGGTGELFF.

The chain recombines TRBV7-2 with TRBJ2-5; the TRBD2 assignment by TCRdb is unverifiable without DNA. The CDR3 extends over 16 amino acids. The germline V gene encodes CDR1 SGHTA and CDR2 FQGNSA. This CDR3 reads CASSLSLAGGRETQYF.

J is TRBJ1-5 and V is TRBV6-1; checking the TCRdb D call of TRBD1 is not possible without DNA. From germline, CDR1 is MNHNS and CDR2 SASEGT. The CDR3 extends over 15 amino acids. The chain's CDR3 is CASREGAGENQPQHF.

This chain uses TRBV29-1 with TRBJ2-5. The CDR3 has 16 residues. CDR1 is SQVTM and CDR2 is ANQGSEA in the germline V gene. The CDR3 loop is CSVEVWAAKDQETQYF.

The rearrangement joins TRBV12-3 or TRBV12-4 to TRBJ2-1; TCRdb designates TRBD2, a call that cannot be tested without DNA. This CDR3 is built from 14 residues. The CDR3 sequence: CASSEGPSRNEQFF.

The V gene is TRBV4-2, the J gene TRBJ1-5; TCRdb calls TRBD1, which cannot be checked without DNA. The CDR3 is 16 amino acids. Germline V gene lookup returns CDR1 LGHNA and CDR2 YNFKEQ. CDR3 in amino acids: CASSQVPGGFNQPQHF.

The V and J genes are TRBV7-2 and TRBJ1-5. CDR3 size: 13 residues. Per germline, CDR1 SGHTA and CDR2 FQGNSA. This chain's CDR3 is CASSLELNQPQHF.

The V call is TRBV4-1, the J call TRBJ2-5; TCRdb's D gene call, TRBD2, goes unchecked for lack of DNA. Per germline, CDR1 MGHRA and CDR2 YSYEKL. The CDR3 contains 19 residues. The CDR3 region is CASSQGVGLALKSGETQYF.